This entry lists 20 T cell receptor beta chains sequenced from one sample in a study of patients and donors after allogeneic stem cell transplantation (dated by TCRdb to 2018 to 2020). Library prep was done by RT-PCR. TCRdb names NextSeq 550 as the instrument used. Through fastp at Q25 and MiXCR, TCRdb rebuilt clones from the public reads, retaining in-frame beta chains. Rows merge per CDR3 protein into single entries with the most common DNA and genes. The sample table records 920,000 or so distinct CDR3 sequences; about a sixth of these occur just once. The leading ten clones occupy 6% of the sample. Sequenced sample: blood, either unsorted or a sorted T cell fraction (not recorded which). Receptors were obtained from a human donor who was either an allogeneic HSCT recipient or a stem cell or donor lymphocyte infusion donor (not recorded which). It is not recorded whose cells these are; they may come from a transplant donor.

This clonotype has only a few counts. The rearrangement links TRBV27 to TRBJ2-3, with 8 nucleotides matching TRBD1. The length of the CDR3 is 15 residues. Germline V lookup: CDR1 MNHEY, CDR2 SMNVEV (reference sequence). Losses at the gene ends were 2 bases for V and 3 bases for J; bases not matched to a gene: 4. The CDR3 loop reads CASSLVDRETDTQYF. The DNA of the CDR3 is TGTGCCAGCAGTTTAGTGGACAGGGAGACAGATACGCAGTATTTT.

There are a few counts of this clonotype. The gene calls are TRBV12-3 or TRBV12-4 and TRBJ1-5; tentatively, D is TRBD1 (5 bases). The CDR3 runs 12 residues. With 7 bases removed from V and 7 bases from J, the gap between germline ends came to 11 bases. CDR3 nucleotides: TGTGCCAGCAAAGGGGTTGGGCAGCCCCAGCATTTT. It translates to CASKGVGQPQHF.

The rearrangement uses TRBV4-1 and TRBJ2-3; perhaps TRBD2 as D (6 bases). V lost 0 bases, J lost 3 bases, and 16 bases lay in between. CDR1 and CDR2 from the germline V gene are MGHRA and YSYEKL. The CDR3 covers 17 residues. Written as DNA, the CDR3 is TGCGCCAGCAGCCAAGAAGTAGGTAGCGGTAGGACAGATACGCAGTATTTT. Translated, it gives CASSQEVGSGRTDTQYF.

The CDR3 here is CASSPSPITQGTEAFF. Written as DNA, the CDR3 is TGTGCCAGCAGCCCCTCCCCCATAACACAGGGGACTGAAGCTTTCTTT. The gene calls are TRBV3-1 and TRBJ1-1, with 7 bases lining up with TRBD1. Looked up from germline, CDR1 is LGHDT and CDR2 is YNNKEL (reference sequence). The junction had 13 bases not matched to a gene; V was cut back by 4 bases and J by 5 bases. The CDR3 contains 16 residues.

This clonotype was seen ten or more times. One end of the junction does not line up with germline, which may come from a read error. The chain is built from TRBV12-3 or TRBV12-4 and TRBJ2-1; weak D call: TRBD2 (6 bases). This CDR3 contains 12 residues. The CDR3 DNA reads as TGTGCCAGCAGCTGGGGCCTAGCGTCCAAAGTCTTC. This gives the protein CASSWGLASKVF.

This clonotype was observed a handful of times. The rearrangement links TRBV6-5 to TRBJ2-3, with a weak D call TRBD2 (7 bases). V was trimmed by 0 bases and J by 0 bases, leaving 10 bases between them. This CDR3 region has 16 residues. CDR1 MNHEY and CDR2 SVGAGI come from the germline V gene. CDR3 protein: CASSYSGGRSTDTQYF. In nucleotides, the CDR3 is TGTGCCAGCAGTTACTCGGGGGGGCGTAGCACAGATACGCAGTATTTT.

The table lists this clonotype with a few counts. V is TRBV6-2 or TRBV6-3 and J is TRBJ2-7; D perhaps matches TRBD2 (6 bases). CDR3 length: 15 amino acids. Trimming cost V 4 bases and J 0 bases, with 13 bases left between them. Germline V lookup: CDR1 MNHEY, CDR2 SVGEGT. CDR3 sequence: CASSWSGRSSYEQYF. The CDR3 DNA sequence: TGTGCCAGCAGTTGGAGCGGGCGAAGCTCCTACGAGCAGTACTTC.

This clonotype was seen a handful of times. The chain combines TRBV7-3 with TRBJ2-7, with TRBD2 as a possible D gene (5 bases). The CDR3 is 13 residues long. With 6 bases removed from V and 7 bases from J, the gap between germline ends came to 16 bases. The V gene's germline CDR1 is SGHTA and CDR2 FQGTGA. The CDR3 here is CASRGRGSGEQYF. The CDR3 DNA reads as TGTGCCAGCAGAGGTCGGGGTTCGGGTGAGCAGTACTTC.

J is TRBJ2-1 and V is TRBV5-1; 12 bases agree with TRBD2. The germline gives CDR1 SGHRS, CDR2 YFSETQ. Trimming removed 4 bases from V and 0 bases from J; junction bases left unmatched: 11. The CDR3 runs to 19 residues. CDR3 protein: CASSVRLAGDASSYNEQFF. Written as DNA, the CDR3 is TGCGCCAGCAGCGTCAGACTAGCGGGGGACGCTAGCTCCTACAATGAGCAGTTCTTC. Together with reference TRBV5-1 and TRBJ2-1, the CDR3 gives the full variable domain: KAGVTQTPRYLIKTRGQQVTLSCSPISGHRSVSWYQQTPGQGLQFLFEYFSETQRNKGNFPGRFSGRQFSNSRSEMNVSTLELGDSALYLCASSVRLAGDASSYNEQFFGPGTRLTVL.

The V gene is TRBV7-6, the J gene TRBJ1-1, with D hard to call. The V and J ends lost 5 bases and 1 base respectively, with 23 bases between them. Germline V gene data show CDR1 as SGHVS and CDR2 as FNYEAQ. The CDR3 extends over 18 amino acids. The CDR3 region is CASSPRSTGSLGNTEAFF. The CDR3, as DNA: TGTGCCAGCAGCCCACGAAGTACCGGGTCGCTCGGGAACACTGAAGCTTTCTTT.

This clonotype was detected ten times or more. V is TRBV12-3 or TRBV12-4 and J is TRBJ2-2; the match to TRBD1 covers 8 bases. Trimming at V came to 3 bases and at J to 1 base, leaving 4 bases not matched to a gene. The length of the CDR3 is 16 residues. In DNA, the CDR3 is TGTGCCAGCAGTTTGGGGACAGGCCTGAACACCGGGGAGCTGTTTTTT. This codes for CASSLGTGLNTGELFF.

This clonotype has only a few counts. The rearrangement joins TRBV27 to TRBJ1-2, with 7 bases lining up with TRBD1. Germline CDR1 reads MNHEY; CDR2 reads SMNVEV (reference sequence). V gave up 0 bases and J gave up 6 bases; unmatched junction bases: 4. The CDR3 loop spans 14 amino acids. CDR3 in amino acids: CASSLSTGLNGYTF. The CDR3 region has the DNA TGTGCCAGCAGTTTATCGACAGGGTTAAATGGCTACACCTTC.

Turning to this clonotype: A single base separates this from a much larger clone, so it may be a read error. J is TRBJ1-1 and V is TRBV29-1, with a possible D match to TRBD1 (5 bases). The germline V gene has CDR1 SQVTM and CDR2 ANQGSEA. The CDR3 is 12 amino acids. The CDR3 DNA reads TGCAGCGTCCTCCAGGGTGGCACTGTAGCTTTCTTT. This encodes CSVLQGGTVAFF.

The table lists this clonotype with a few counts. V and J are TRBV5-1 and TRBJ2-1; the match to TRBD2 covers 15 bases. The CDR3 is made up of 18 amino acids. V lost 4 bases to trimming and J lost 6 bases; unmatched junction nucleotides: 11. Germline CDR1 is SGHRS and CDR2 is YFSETQ. CDR3 sequence reads: CASSDGLAGGRARNEQFF. The CDR3 region has the DNA TGCGCCAGCAGCGACGGACTAGCGGGGGGGCGGGCCCGCAATGAGCAGTTCTTC.

The chain employs TRBV15 and TRBJ2-2; D gene ambiguous. V lost 5 bases and J 1 base, leaving 11 bases between the germline ends. CDR1 and CDR2 from the germline V gene are LNHNV and YYDKDF (reference sequence). CDR3 size: 15 residues. The CDR3 reads CATSLRPKNTGELFF. The CDR3 DNA is TGTGCCACCAGCTTAAGACCCAAGAACACCGGGGAGCTGTTTTTT.

A few counts support this clonotype. The chain recombines TRBV6-2 or TRBV6-3 with TRBJ2-7; no clear D gene. The CDR3 is 14 residues long. Germline lookup yields CDR1 MNHEY and CDR2 SVGEGT. V lost 6 bases and J 3 bases, leaving 15 bases between the germline ends. CDR3 coding DNA: TGTGCCAGCAGCCCAAGGGCTCTCGGCTACGAGCAGTACTTC. Residues: CASSPRALGYEQYF.

The rearrangement links TRBV6-1 to TRBJ1-4, with D possibly matching TRBD1 (6 bases). Looked up from germline, CDR1 is MNHNS and CDR2 is SASEGT. V dropped 5 bases and J dropped 2 bases, with 9 bases sitting between them. This CDR3 comprises 14 residues. CDR3 sequence: CASSPGHTNEKLFF. The CDR3 nucleotides are TGTGCCAGCAGTCCGGGACACACTAATGAAAAACTGTTTTTT.

In DNA, the CDR3 is TGTGCCATCACCCCTAGCGGGGGGACCGCTCCTTACAATGAGCAGTTCTTC. It encodes CAITPSGGTAPYNEQFF. The gene calls are TRBV10-3 and TRBJ2-1; TRBD2 matches at 11 bases. CDR3 length: 17 amino acids. Germline CDR1 and CDR2: ENHRY and SYGVKD. V dropped 7 bases and J dropped 4; count of bases not matched to a gene: 12.

This clonotype has more than one count but fewer than ten. The chain links TRBV7-3 to TRBJ1-1, with TRBD1 identical over 8 bases. Germline trimming cut 3 bases from V and 0 bases from J; bases unmatched to any gene: 6. Germline V gives CDR1 SGHTA, CDR2 FQGTGA. CDR3 length: 16 amino acids. CDR3 in amino acids: CASSFRTGHLNTEAFF. Here the CDR3 DNA reads TGTGCCAGCAGCTTCCGGACAGGGCATCTGAACACTGAAGCTTTCTTT.

The gene calls are TRBV30 and TRBJ1-1; no firm D call. Germline CDR1 reads GTSNPN; CDR2 reads SVGIG (reference sequence). V dropped 5 bases and J dropped 3 bases, with 13 bases sitting between them. The CDR3 is made up of 13 amino acids. CDR3 loop: CAWDREAHTEAFF. CDR3 nucleotides: TGTGCCTGGGACCGGGAGGCCCACACTGAAGCTTTCTTT.